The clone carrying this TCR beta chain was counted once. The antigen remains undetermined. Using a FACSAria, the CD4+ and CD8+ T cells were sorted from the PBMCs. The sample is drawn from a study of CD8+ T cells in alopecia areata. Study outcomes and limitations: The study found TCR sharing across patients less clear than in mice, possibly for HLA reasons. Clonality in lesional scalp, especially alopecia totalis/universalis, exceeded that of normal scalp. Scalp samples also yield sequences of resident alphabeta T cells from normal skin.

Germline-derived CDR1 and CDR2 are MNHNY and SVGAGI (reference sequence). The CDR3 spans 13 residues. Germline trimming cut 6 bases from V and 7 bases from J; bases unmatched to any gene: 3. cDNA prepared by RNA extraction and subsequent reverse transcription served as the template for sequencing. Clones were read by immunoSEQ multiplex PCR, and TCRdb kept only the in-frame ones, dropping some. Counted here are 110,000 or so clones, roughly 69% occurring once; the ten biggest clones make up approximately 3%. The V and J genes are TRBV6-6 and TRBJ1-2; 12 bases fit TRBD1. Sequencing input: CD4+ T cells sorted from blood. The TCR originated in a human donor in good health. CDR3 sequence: CASRSGQGAGYTF. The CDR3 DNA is TGTGCCAGCAGGTCGGGACAGGGGGCTGGCTACACCTTC.